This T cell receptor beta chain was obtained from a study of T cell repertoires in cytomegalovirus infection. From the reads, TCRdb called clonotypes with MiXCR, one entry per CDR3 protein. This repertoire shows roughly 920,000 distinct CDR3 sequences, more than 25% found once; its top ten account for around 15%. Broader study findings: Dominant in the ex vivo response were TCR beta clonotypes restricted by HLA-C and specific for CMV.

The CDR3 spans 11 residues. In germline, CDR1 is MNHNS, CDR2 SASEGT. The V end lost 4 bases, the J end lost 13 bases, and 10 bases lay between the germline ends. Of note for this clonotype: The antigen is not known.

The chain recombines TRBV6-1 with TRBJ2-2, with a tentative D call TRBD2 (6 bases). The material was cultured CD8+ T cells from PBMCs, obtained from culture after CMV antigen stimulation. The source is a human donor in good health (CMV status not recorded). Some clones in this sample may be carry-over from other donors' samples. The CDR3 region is CASSGSGRLFF. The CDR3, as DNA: TGTGCCAGCAGTGGGTCCGGGAGGCTGTTTTTT.